Sequencing of this T cell receptor (beta chain) was carried out in a study of T cells in Graves' hyperthyroidism and ophthalmopathy. What was amplified from RNA transcripts were TCR beta CDR3 regions. Primed by the HTBI set, a first-round RT-PCR was run on the TCR CDR3. From the multiplex PCR reads, TCRdb called clonotypes with MiXCR, one entry per CDR3 protein. The sample has a few hundred thousand distinct CDR3 sequences, more than 15% seen once; the top ten hold around 6.6%. Pregnant or lactating patients were excluded, as were those with uncontrolled infection or other autoimmune disease. Orbital computed tomography, thyroid ultrasound, serum thyroxine and TRAb, and clinical symptoms together informed the diagnoses. V lost 5 bases and J lost 7, with 10 bases in between. The V gene's germline CDR1 is SGHTA and CDR2 FQGNSA. The CDR3 extends over 12 amino acids. The sample holds many counts of this clonotype.

Input material: blood. The gene calls are TRBV7-2 and TRBJ2-3; D not resolved. The TCR originated in a woman in her 30s with Graves' hyperthyroidism. CDR3 coding DNA: TGTGCCAGCAGCGCCCCCGGGTATACGCAGTATTTT. This encodes CASSAPGYTQYF.